A single sample is the source of the 28 T cell receptor beta chains below, sequenced in a study of sequential checkpoint blockade in melanoma. Libraries were prepared by immunoSEQ multiplex PCR; TCRdb keeps only in-frame clonotypes and omits some of them. The sample contains 3,500 to 4,500 clones, less than 30% of which appear only once. Treatment here: randomized to nivolumab then ipilimumab (arm A) or the reverse (arm B). The sequencing used tumor tissue (inferred from file names), collected from a patient given nivolumab and ipilimumab in sequence. All receptors derive from a human donor with melanoma.

This chain connects TRBV19 to TRBJ2-2; tentative D call: TRBD2 (6 bases). The germline V gene encodes CDR1 LNHDA and CDR2 SQIVND (reference sequence). V was cut by 6 bases and J by 3 bases, with 14 bases left in between. The CDR3 spans 15 residues. As DNA, the CDR3 is TGTGCCAGTAGGGAGGACGGAGGGTACACCGGGGAGCTGTTTTTT. This sequence encodes CASREDGGYTGELFF. Full variable domain (outside the CDR3, taken from reference TRBV19 and TRBJ2-2): DGGITQSPKYLFRKEGQNVTLSCEQNLNHDAMYWYRQDPGQGLRLIYYSQIVNDFQKGDIAEGYSVSREKKESFPLTVTSAQKNPTAFYLCASREDGGYTGELFFGEGSRLTVL.

This clone is medium-sized in the sample. The chain couples TRBV11-3 to TRBJ2-4, with D perhaps matching TRBD1 (5 bases). CDR1 SGHNT and CDR2 YENEEA come from the germline V gene. CDR3 length equals 16 residues. The germline V and J ends were trimmed by 5 bases and 0 bases, with 14 bases remaining between them. As DNA, the CDR3 is TGTGCCAGCAGCGGGCGGACACACCTAGCCAAAAACATTCAGTACTTC. Its protein is CASSGRTHLAKNIQYF.

V usage is TRBV19 and J usage is TRBJ1-3; D call uncertain. CDR3 size: 16 residues. Germline V gives CDR1 LNHDA, CDR2 SQIVND (reference sequence). V lost 0 bases, J lost 2 bases, and 11 bases lay in between. The CDR3 nucleotides read TGTGCCAGTAGTATAGAGGCCTCGCGGACTGGAAACACCATATATTTT. It is translated as CASSIEASRTGNTIYF.

This clone occurred a few times. V is TRBV30 and J is TRBJ1-2; D is perhaps TRBD1 (5 bases). The germline gives CDR1 GTSNPN, CDR2 SVGIG (reference sequence). This CDR3 has 18 amino acids. V was trimmed by 2 bases and J by 0 bases, leaving 22 bases between them. CDR3 coding DNA: TGTGCCTGGAGTAAATCTAAGGGGACTTTAACTTCTAACTATGGCTACACCTTC. Its protein product is CAWSKSKGTLTSNYGYTF.

This rearrangement joins TRBV11-3 to TRBJ1-1; 7 bases match TRBD1. CDR1 SGHNT and CDR2 YENEEA come from the germline V gene. CDR3 length: 16 amino acids. Trimming cost V 1 base and J 5 bases; bases outside gene matches: 10. As DNA, the CDR3 is TGTGCCAGCAGCTTAGGGGCCCCACAGGGGAGGACTGAAGCTTTCTTT. The encoded protein is CASSLGAPQGRTEAFF.

The genes are TRBV6-8 and TRBJ2-2; 10 bases fit TRBD2. The germline V gene encodes CDR1 MNHGY and CDR2 SAAAGT. The CDR3 consists of 16 residues. Unmatched junction bases numbered 6, after V lost 6 bases and J lost 2 bases. CDR3 nucleotides: TGTGCCAGCAGGCCATGGACTAGCGGAAACACCGGGGAGCTGTTTTTT. It specifies CASRPWTSGNTGELFF.

The rearrangement uses TRBV5-1 and TRBJ2-2; D may be TRBD1 (5 bases). V shed 7 bases and J shed 6 bases, with 19 bases lying between them. CDR3 size: 15 residues. Germline CDR1 SGHRS, CDR2 YFSETQ. CDR3: CASGPGAARAGELFF. In nucleotides, the CDR3 is TGCGCCAGCGGACCGGGCGCGGCCAGGGCCGGGGAGCTGTTTTTT.

This clone was seen ten or more times. This chain uses TRBV11-3 with TRBJ1-2, with 9 bases matching TRBD1. The V gene end was trimmed by 1 base and the J gene end by 6 bases; junction bases not matched to a gene: 6. CDR1 and CDR2 from the germline V gene are SGHNT and YENEEA. The CDR3 covers 15 residues. The CDR3 sequence is CASSLGPDRGNGYTF. The CDR3 DNA reads as TGTGCCAGCAGCTTAGGTCCCGACAGGGGGAATGGCTACACCTTC. Combining the CDR3 with reference TRBV11-3 and TRBJ1-2 gives the whole variable domain EAGVVQSPRYKIIEKKQPVAFWCNPISGHNTLYWYLQNLGQGPELLIRYENEEAVDDSQLPKDRFSAERLKGVDSTLKIQPAELGDSAVYLCASSLGPDRGNGYTFGSGTRLTVV.

In its sample, this clone was seen many times. The chain is built from TRBV9 and TRBJ2-1, with D uncertain. Trimming took 4 bases from V and 5 from J, leaving 19 bases between them. The CDR3 has 16 residues. CDR1 and CDR2 (germline): SGDLS, YYNGEE. CDR3 bases: TGTGCCAGCAGCCCATGGGGTTCGGGCCTCGACAATGAGCAGTTCTTC. Amino acids: CASSPWGSGLDNEQFF. The full variable domain, its missing parts supplied by reference TRBV9 and TRBJ2-1, is DSGVTQTPKHLITATGQRVTLRCSPRSGDLSVYWYQQSLDQGLQFLIQYYNGEERAKGNILERFSAQQFPDLHSELNLSSLELGDSALYFCASSPWGSGLDNEQFFGPGTRLTVL.

V is TRBV30 and J is TRBJ2-1; 13 nucleotides align to TRBD2. This CDR3 region has 14 residues. V lost 5 bases to trimming and J lost 4 bases; unmatched junction nucleotides: 2. Germline V gene sequence: CDR1 GTSNPN, CDR2 SVGIG (reference sequence). In DNA form, the CDR3 reads TGTGCCTGGGGGGGACTAGCGGGGTACAATGAGCAGTTCTTC. It specifies CAWGGLAGYNEQFF.

This clone was seen only a few times. This chain joins TRBV6-8 and TRBJ2-7, with TRBD1 matching over 9 bases. The CDR3 length is 13 residues. Trimming took 5 bases from V and 6 from J; bases not matched to a gene: 5. The germline CDR1 and CDR2 sequences are MNHGY and SAAAGT. CDR3 sequence reads: CASSRQGDGEQYF. The DNA of the CDR3 is TGTGCCAGCAGTCGACAGGGGGACGGCGAGCAGTACTTC.

At least ten counts were recorded for this clone. This sequence joins TRBV11-3 and TRBJ1-2; D gene uncertain. V shed 3 bases and J shed 0 bases, with 8 bases lying between them. This CDR3 is built from 14 residues. CDR1 and CDR2 (germline): SGHNT, YENEEA. The CDR3: CASSFGRSNYGYTF. The CDR3 DNA is TGTGCCAGCAGCTTTGGAAGGTCTAACTATGGCTACACCTTC.

The chain employs TRBV15 and TRBJ2-7; D may be TRBD2 (6 bases). V lost 0 bases to trimming and J lost 6 bases, with 18 bases between them. This CDR3 has 16 residues. The germline V gene encodes CDR1 LNHNV and CDR2 YYDKDF (reference sequence). The CDR3 bases are TGTGCCACCAGCAGAGAAAAACCGGGACTCTACTGCGAGCAGTACTTC. It codes for CATSREKPGLYCEQYF.

This clone was seen more than once but under ten times. V gene TRBV30 combines with J gene TRBJ2-5; D is undetermined. This CDR3 is built from 12 residues. V was cut by 2 bases and J by 4 bases, with 8 bases left in between. CDR1 GTSNPN and CDR2 SVGIG come from the germline V gene (reference sequence). In DNA, the CDR3 is TGTGCCTGGAGTCCCCTAGGAGAGACCCAGTACTTC. Translated: CAWSPLGETQYF.

This clone was found a few times. The rearrangement links TRBV9 to TRBJ2-7; TRBD1 agrees at 7 bases. V shed 6 bases and J 2 bases; nucleotides not matched to a gene: 2. The CDR3 consists of 12 residues. Germline V gives CDR1 SGDLS, CDR2 YYNGEE. CDR3 amino acids: CASTGQTYEQYF. The CDR3 DNA reads as TGTGCCAGCACGGGACAGACCTACGAGCAGTACTTC.

By proportion, this clone is medium-sized (0.01 to 0.1%). The V and J genes are TRBV6-8 and TRBJ2-1; 10 bases map to TRBD2. Losses at the gene ends were 4 bases for V and 7 bases for J; bases not matched to a gene: 4. Germline V gene sequence: CDR1 MNHGY, CDR2 SAAAGT. CDR3 length: 14 amino acids. The CDR3 nucleotides are TGTGCCAGCAGTTCGGCTAGCGGGAGTAATGAGCAGTTCTTC. As protein: CASSSASGSNEQFF.

This clone was picked up a small number of times. The V gene is TRBV9, the J gene TRBJ1-1; D is unresolved. The V gene lost 0 bases and the J gene lost 1 base, with 19 bases spanning the gap. Germline values: CDR1 SGDLS, CDR2 YYNGEE. This CDR3 contains 18 residues. For the CDR3, the DNA is TGTGCCAGCAGCGTAGGCTTGGGTCTCGTCGCAGGGAACACTGAAGCTTTCTTT. Its translation: CASSVGLGLVAGNTEAFF.

V and J are TRBV5-1 and TRBJ2-7; TRBD2 agrees at 7 bases. The V gene end was trimmed by 4 bases and the J gene end by 4 bases; junction bases not matched to a gene: 11. The CDR3 loop spans 15 amino acids. Germline loops: CDR1 SGHRS, CDR2 YFSETQ. CDR3 DNA: TGCGCCAGCAGCCACCCAGGACTAGGAATATACGAGCAGTACTTC. Translation gives CASSHPGLGIYEQYF.

The genes are TRBV30 and TRBJ1-2, with 9 bases aligning to TRBD1. Germline CDR1 reads GTSNPN; CDR2 reads SVGIG (reference sequence). The V gene end was trimmed by 5 bases and the J gene end by 8 bases; junction bases not matched to a gene: 6. CDR3 size: 12 residues. In DNA form, the CDR3 reads TGTGCCTGGGAGACAGGGGGAGAGGGCTACACCTTC. As protein: CAWETGGEGYTF. Using reference TRBV30 and TRBJ1-2 for the parts outside the CDR3, the full variable domain is SQTIHQWPATLVQPVGSPLSLECTVEGTSNPNLYWYRQAAGRGLQLLFYSVGIGQISSEVPQNLSASRPQDRQFILSSKKLLLSDSGFYLCAWETGGEGYTFGSGTRLTVV.

The chain employs TRBV14 and TRBJ1-1; D may be TRBD1 (6 bases). Germline CDR1 SGHDN, CDR2 FVKESK. The V end was cut by 1 base, the J end by 1 base, with 16 bases between. The CDR3 length is 17 residues. DNA for the CDR3: TGTGCCAGCAGCCAAGTAATGACCGGGACACGGAACACTGAAGCTTTCTTT. Its protein product is CASSQVMTGTRNTEAFF.

This chain connects TRBV6-8 to TRBJ2-5; TRBD2 is a possible D gene (5 bases). Germline CDR1 is MNHGY and CDR2 is SAAAGT. The CDR3 contains 14 residues. V lost 8 bases and J lost 3, with 16 bases in between. The CDR3 DNA sequence: TGTGCCAGCGGACGGGGATCGATAGAAGAGACCCAGTACTTC. It encodes CASGRGSIEETQYF.

The V and J genes are TRBV30 and TRBJ2-5, with TRBD2 matching 10 bases. The J segment lost 4 bases and the V segment lost 2 bases, leaving 13 bases of the junction unmatched. This CDR3 spans 17 amino acids. Looked up from germline, CDR1 is GTSNPN and CDR2 is SVGIG (reference sequence). CDR3 coding DNA: TGTGCCTGGAGTTCTAGCGGGAGAGGAGGAAGGGCAGAGACCCAGTACTTC. It encodes CAWSSSGRGGRAETQYF.

This chain links TRBV19 with TRBJ2-1; a possible D gene is TRBD2 (6 bases). The CDR3 contains 14 residues. Germline CDR1 reads LNHDA; CDR2 reads SQIVND (reference sequence). Trimming took off 5 bases at V and 7 bases at J, with 15 bases between the two ends. The CDR3 reads CASSSLTGRNEQFF. CDR3 DNA: TGTGCCAGTAGTTCCTTGACGGGGAGGAATGAGCAGTTCTTC.

The chain carries TRBV11-3 and TRBJ2-5; no reliable D call. Trimming shortened V by 2 bases and J by 3 bases, and 10 bases separated the two germline ends. The CDR3 consists of 14 residues. Germline-derived CDR1 and CDR2 are SGHNT and YENEEA. As DNA, the CDR3 is TGTGCCAGCAGCTTAATCGGGCAAAAAGAGACCCAGTACTTC. It yields the protein CASSLIGQKETQYF.

The table lists this clone with many counts. The chain uses TRBV7-1 and TRBJ1-5; possible D gene TRBD1, 5 bases. TRBV7-1 is sorted into the ORF group, with uncertain function. The V gene lost 4 bases and the J gene lost 7 bases, with 11 bases spanning the gap. The CDR3 sequence is 13 residues long. CDR3: CASSLFEGQPQHF. CDR3 in DNA: TGTGCCAGCAGCTTATTTGAGGGGCAGCCCCAGCATTTT.

This clone was counted many times. The rearrangement joins TRBV11-3 to TRBJ2-2; 11 bases are a match to TRBD2. Germline values: CDR1 SGHNT, CDR2 YENEEA. The CDR3 sequence is 15 residues long. Trimming cost V 2 bases and J 5 bases; bases outside gene matches: 1. The CDR3 sequence is CASSLLAGGTGELFF. The DNA for the CDR3 is TGTGCCAGCAGCTTACTAGCGGGAGGAACCGGGGAGCTGTTTTTT.

This clone was observed a handful of times. The CDR3 sequence: CAWSSGTGVPSGNTIYF. The CDR3 DNA reads as TGTGCCTGGAGTTCCGGGACAGGGGTCCCCTCTGGAAACACCATATATTTT. This chain uses TRBV30 with TRBJ1-3; 10 positions agree with TRBD1. The germline V gene has CDR1 GTSNPN and CDR2 SVGIG (reference sequence). This CDR3 has 17 amino acids. The J segment lost 0 bases and the V segment lost 2 bases, leaving 7 bases of the junction unmatched.

This clone was seen repeatedly, ten times or more. The chain couples TRBV9 to TRBJ2-1; TRBD2 matches 10 bases. V lost 8 bases, J lost 0 bases, and 5 bases stayed unmatched. This CDR3 contains 15 residues. Germline CDR1 SGDLS, CDR2 YYNGEE. CDR3: CARSSGRSSYNEQFF. The CDR3 bases are TGTGCCAGAAGTAGCGGGAGGAGCTCCTACAATGAGCAGTTCTTC. Looking up the rest from reference TRBV9 and TRBJ2-1 gives the full variable domain: DSGVTQTPKHLITATGQRVTLRCSPRSGDLSVYWYQQSLDQGLQFLIQYYNGEERAKGNILERFSAQQFPDLHSELNLSSLELGDSALYFCARSSGRSSYNEQFFGPGTRLTVL.